This T cell receptor (beta chain) was retrieved from a study of PD-1 blockade in classical Hodgkin lymphoma. Study-level findings and limits: Newly diagnosed patients had diversity similar to the baseline diversity of complete responders.

Regarding this clone: The antigen is unknown.

The length of the CDR3 is 13 residues. The V gene lost 4 bases and the J gene lost 5 bases, with 12 bases spanning the gap. Germline CDR1 reads MDHEN; CDR2 reads SYDVKM. The patients all showed relapse after autologous stem cell transplantation, while their brentuximab vedotin exposure varied. Best response was recorded as complete response, partial response or progressive disease. Assay: immunoSEQ multiplex PCR; the TCRdb copy retains only in-frame clones and omits some. This table holds tens of thousands of clones, 93% found once. The rearrangement uses TRBV28 and TRBJ2-7; TRBD1 might be the D (5 bases). This clonotype originated in a human donor with classical Hodgkin lymphoma. The specimen comprised peripheral blood mononuclear cells (PBMCs), sampled at baseline. As DNA, the CDR3 is TGTGCCAGCAGTTCCCACCAGGGAAACGAGCAGTACTTC. It specifies CASSSHQGNEQYF.